This entry lists 30 T cell receptor beta chains sequenced from one sample in a study of T cells in Graves' hyperthyroidism and ophthalmopathy. Amplification yielded TCR beta CDR3 regions, with RNA transcripts as the source. HTBI primers were employed in a first-round RT-PCR of the TCR CDR3. TCRdb used MiXCR to reprocess the multiplex PCR reads, holding one entry per CDR3 protein. Found here are about 290,000 distinct CDR3 sequences, about 13% of them singletons; the top ten hold roughly 7.9%. Sample: blood. The source of these receptors is a woman between 40 and 55 years old with Graves' hyperthyroidism.

This clonotype was observed at least ten times. The chain has TRBV5-1 and TRBJ2-5; D tentatively reads TRBD1 or TRBD2 (5 bases each). The CDR3 is made up of 14 amino acids. The V and J ends lost 4 bases and 4 bases respectively, with 14 bases between them. Germline V gene data show CDR1 as SGHRS and CDR2 as YFSETQ. This CDR3 reads CASSTQGTAETQYF. The CDR3 DNA reads TGCGCCAGCAGCACACAAGGGACGGCAGAGACCCAGTACTTC.

This clonotype has more than one count but fewer than ten. This chain uses TRBV27 with TRBJ2-1; possible D gene TRBD2, 6 bases. V lost 3 bases, J lost 1 base, and 10 bases lay in between. This CDR3 is 15 amino acids long. Germline CDR1 reads MNHEY; CDR2 reads SMNVEV (reference sequence). The CDR3 region is CASSFREKSYNEQFF. CDR3 coding DNA: TGTGCCAGCAGTTTCCGGGAGAAGTCCTACAATGAGCAGTTCTTC.

This clonotype was observed at least ten times. V gene TRBV3-1 combines with J gene TRBJ1-2; D is perhaps TRBD1 (5 bases). The V gene lost 0 bases and the J gene lost 8 bases, with 13 bases spanning the gap. Looked up from germline, CDR1 is LGHDT and CDR2 is YNNKEL (reference sequence). The CDR3 loop spans 14 amino acids. CDR3 residues: CASSQDSGGSGYTF. CDR3 DNA sequence: TGTGCCAGCAGCCAAGACTCCGGGGGGAGCGGCTACACCTTC.

This clonotype was picked up many times. CDR3 amino acids: CASSLRGVYGYTF. The CDR3 nucleotides are TGTGCCAGCAGTTTACGAGGGGTCTATGGCTACACCTTC. The chain joins TRBV28 to TRBJ1-2; a possible D gene is TRBD1 (5 bases). This CDR3 spans 13 amino acids. V was clipped by 2 bases and J by 4 bases, with 8 bases between them. Germline lookup yields CDR1 MDHEN and CDR2 SYDVKM.

This clonotype has a count of ten or more. The rearrangement joins TRBV20-1 to TRBJ2-7; 8 bases are a match to TRBD1. CDR3 length: 13 residues. Trimming at V came to 6 bases and at J to 5 bases, leaving 9 bases not matched to a gene. Germline V lookup: CDR1 DFQATT, CDR2 SNEGSKA (reference sequence). This CDR3 reads CSAWPTGEDEQYF. In nucleotides, the CDR3 is TGCAGTGCCTGGCCGACAGGGGAGGACGAGCAGTACTTC.

This clonotype was observed a handful of times. The rearrangement links TRBV5-1 to TRBJ2-7; 8 bases are shared with TRBD2. The trim removed 5 bases at V and 6 bases at J, leaving 10 bases unmatched. The CDR3 extends over 14 amino acids. Germline CDR1 and CDR2: SGHRS and YFSETQ. Here the CDR3 DNA reads TGCGCCAGCAGACCGAGCGGGAGCCCCGGCGAGCAGTACTTC. Its translation: CASRPSGSPGEQYF. The variable domain in full, completed from reference TRBV5-1 and TRBJ2-7, reads KAGVTQTPRYLIKTRGQQVTLSCSPISGHRSVSWYQQTPGQGLQFLFEYFSETQRNKGNFPGRFSGRQFSNSRSEMNVSTLELGDSALYLCASRPSGSPGEQYFGPGTRLTVT.

The table lists this clonotype with many counts. This CDR3 is CASSTDRGFYEQYF. In nucleotides, the CDR3 is TGTGCCAGCAGCACGGACAGGGGCTTCTACGAGCAGTACTTC. This chain joins TRBV7-2 and TRBJ2-7, with 9 bases aligning to TRBD1. The CDR3 is 14 residues long. The germline V gene has CDR1 SGHTA and CDR2 FQGNSA. V was clipped by 5 bases and J by 3 bases; unmatched bases: 5.

In its sample, this clonotype was seen many times. This rearrangement joins TRBV28 to TRBJ2-3, with 7 bases that match TRBD2. Germline trimming cut 2 bases from V and 0 bases from J; bases unmatched to any gene: 17. The CDR3 spans 20 residues. Germline CDR1 reads MDHEN; CDR2 reads SYDVKM. CDR3 amino acids: CASSLPSVRLAETSTDTQYF. DNA of the CDR3: TGTGCCAGCAGTTTACCTTCGGTGAGGCTAGCGGAAACTAGCACAGATACGCAGTATTTT.

This clonotype has more than one count but fewer than ten. The rearrangement joins TRBV29-1 to TRBJ2-7; D gene unclear. Germline CDR1 SQVTM, CDR2 ANQGSEA. The CDR3 is 11 amino acids. Trimming removed 1 base at V and 9 bases at J, with 10 bases between. CDR3: CSVEGGRGQYF. Written as DNA, the CDR3 is TGCAGCGTTGAAGGAGGACGTGGGCAGTACTTC.

The rearrangement links TRBV10-3 to TRBJ2-1; D not certain. Germline assignment: CDR1 ENHRY and CDR2 SYGVKD. The CDR3 totals 15 residues. The ends were cut back, 3 bases at V and 7 bases at J, with 16 bases in the middle. This CDR3 reads CAISDEKGLRNEQFF. The CDR3, as DNA: TGTGCCATCAGTGACGAGAAGGGCCTGAGAAATGAGCAGTTCTTC.

Ten or more counts support this clonotype. The chain combines TRBV6-1 with TRBJ2-4; D call uncertain. Germline V gene data show CDR1 as MNHNS and CDR2 as SASEGT. CDR3 length equals 13 residues. The V and J ends lost 2 bases and 5 bases respectively, with 7 bases between them. The CDR3 DNA reads as TGTGCCAGCAGTGAACAAATCCAAAACATTCAGTACTTC. It codes for CASSEQIQNIQYF.

Details on this clonotype: One end of the junction varies from germline; a read error may be responsible. V usage is TRBV10-3 and J usage is TRBJ2-1; TRBD2 might be the D (5 bases). Germline loops: CDR1 ENHRY, CDR2 SYGVKD. The CDR3 length is 13 residues. The CDR3 loop reads CAISAAGEYEQFF. For the CDR3, the DNA is TGTGCCATAAGTGCAGCCGGGGAATATGAGCAGTTCTTC.

This clonotype was seen at least ten times. Here the CDR3 reads CASSLSVLADPEQYF. In nucleotides, the CDR3 is TGTGCCAGCAGCCTAAGCGTACTAGCGGACCCCGAGCAGTACTTC. This sequence joins TRBV4-2 and TRBJ2-7; 8 positions agree with TRBD2. V shed 4 bases, J shed 6 bases, and the junction held 11 bases outside the gene matches. There are 15 residues in the CDR3. CDR1 and CDR2 (germline): LGHNA, YNFKEQ.

This clonotype was counted many times. V gene TRBV24-1 combines with J gene TRBJ2-3; 8 bases are shared with TRBD2. CDR1 is KGHDR and CDR2 is SFDVKD in the germline V gene. The V gene end was trimmed by 3 bases and the J gene end by 2 bases; junction bases not matched to a gene: 6. The CDR3 has 16 amino acids. CDR3 protein: CATSDESGSLTDTQYF. CDR3 nucleotides: TGTGCCACCAGTGATGAAAGCGGGAGTCTCACAGATACGCAGTATTTT.

This clonotype has ten or more counts. The rearrangement uses TRBV14 and TRBJ1-2; 8 bases are a match to TRBD1. V lost 4 bases, J lost 4 bases, and 8 bases stayed unmatched. The germline V gene encodes CDR1 SGHDN and CDR2 FVKESK. The CDR3 has 15 residues. The CDR3 sequence is CASSPLTGVSYGYTF. In DNA form, the CDR3 reads TGTGCCAGCAGCCCATTGACAGGGGTTTCCTATGGCTACACCTTC. The full variable domain, completed using reference TRBV14 and TRBJ1-2, is EAGVTQFPSHSVIEKGQTVTLRCDPISGHDNLYWYRRVMGKEIKFLLHFVKESKQDESGMPNNRFLAERTGGTYSTLKVQPAELEDSGVYFCASSPLTGVSYGYTFGSGTRLTVV.

The sample holds many counts of this clonotype. The J gene is TRBJ2-3, the V gene TRBV27; TRBD2 is a possible D gene (5 bases). V lost 7 bases to trimming and J lost 0 bases, with 14 bases between them. The CDR3 consists of 15 residues. The V gene's germline CDR1 is MNHEY and CDR2 SMNVEV (reference sequence). CDR3 region: CASKPSFGSTDTQYF. The CDR3 DNA reads TGTGCCAGCAAACCTAGCTTCGGTAGCACAGATACGCAGTATTTT.

V and J are TRBV2 and TRBJ2-7; 11 bases are a match to TRBD2. The CDR3 is 14 amino acids. V lost 8 bases and J lost 4; bases outside the gene matches: 7. Germline CDR1 is SNHLY and CDR2 is FYNNEI. The CDR3 DNA reads as TGTGCCAGCCGGGGACTAGCGGAGGGTTACGAGCAGTACTTC. Protein sequence: CASRGLAEGYEQYF.

This clonotype showed up many times. V usage is TRBV11-2 and J usage is TRBJ2-3; 7 bases are a match to TRBD2. Germline CDR1 and CDR2: SGHAT and FQNNGV. CDR3 length: 15 residues. Trimming removed 3 bases from V and 2 bases from J; junction bases left unmatched: 5. CDR3 in DNA: TGTGCCAGCAGCTTTAGCGGGCGTAACACAGATACGCAGTATTTT. As protein: CASSFSGRNTDTQYF.

This clonotype was seen many times. J is TRBJ2-5 and V is TRBV28; tentative D call: TRBD1 (5 bases). The germline V gene encodes CDR1 MDHEN and CDR2 SYDVKM. CDR3 length equals 14 residues. V was shortened by 6 bases and J by 1 base, with 12 bases between the two germline ends. The CDR3 DNA is TGTGCCAGCAGCGCATGGGGCCTCCAAGAGACCCAGTACTTC. Residues: CASSAWGLQETQYF.

This clonotype was seen ten or more times. The chain couples TRBV15 to TRBJ1-1, with D possibly being TRBD1 (5 bases). V was trimmed by 3 bases and J by 6 bases, leaving 17 bases between them. Germline V lookup: CDR1 LNHNV, CDR2 YYDKDF (reference sequence). CDR3 length: 15 residues. The CDR3, as DNA: TGTGCCACCAGCAGTGATGGGCACCCGGGGGCTGAAGCTTTCTTT. Its protein product is CATSSDGHPGAEAFF.

This clonotype was recorded many times. One junction end disagrees with the germline gene, perhaps due to a read error. The CDR3, as DNA: TGTGTCAGCAGCTTACTCCTCAGGGTTCTAGGAAACACTGAAGCTTTCTTT. The encoded protein is CVSSLLLRVLGNTEAFF. This chain links TRBV7-8 with TRBJ1-1, with D perhaps TRBD1 (5 bases). CDR1 is SGHVS, CDR2 FQNEAQ, per germline. This CDR3 region has 17 residues.

This clonotype has at least ten counts. The chain joins TRBV28 to TRBJ1-2; TRBD1 agrees at 7 bases. The CDR3 spans 17 residues. The V gene end was trimmed by 7 bases and the J gene end by 1 base; junction bases not matched to a gene: 15. The V gene's germline CDR1 is MDHEN and CDR2 SYDVKM. CDR3 residues: CASTTLVGTENNYGYTF. CDR3 coding DNA: TGTGCCAGCACAACTCTGGTCGGGACAGAGAATAACTATGGCTACACCTTC.

This clonotype was observed many times. The chain is built from TRBV11-2 and TRBJ2-5; 13 bases match TRBD2. Per the germline V gene, CDR1 is SGHAT and CDR2 is FQNNGV. With V trimmed by 5 bases and J by 7 bases, 4 bases remained unmatched. The CDR3 runs 14 residues. The CDR3 region has the DNA TGTGCCAGCAGCCCACTAGCGGGAGGGGGGACCCAGTACTTC. Protein: CASSPLAGGGTQYF.

As concerns this clonotype: The junction departs from germline at one end; a sequencing error may be responsible. V gene TRBV4-1 combines with J gene TRBJ2-3; TRBD2 might be the D (5 bases). This CDR3 has 14 residues. Germline V gene data show CDR1 as MGHRA and CDR2 as YSYEKL. The CDR3 loop reads CASNQVAGPDTQYF. As DNA, the CDR3 is TGCGCCAGCAACCAAGTTGCGGGCCCAGATACGCAGTATTTT.

The V gene is TRBV12-3 or TRBV12-4, the J gene TRBJ1-1, with D unclear. Trimming removed 4 bases at V and 4 bases at J, with 13 bases between. The CDR3 is 14 residues long. The CDR3 here is CASSWGRVGTEAFF. The CDR3 nucleotides are TGTGCCAGCAGTTGGGGTCGAGTGGGCACTGAAGCTTTCTTT.

As for this clonotype: Given a much more abundant clone one base away, this may be a read error. V and J are TRBV2 and TRBJ1-4; 7 bases align to TRBD1. The germline gives CDR1 SNHLY, CDR2 FYNNEI. The CDR3 totals 15 residues. The CDR3 DNA is TGTGTCAGCAGTGAAAGTGGGACAGACAATGAAAAACTGTTTTTT. It codes for CVSSESGTDNEKLFF.

The genes are TRBV29-1 and TRBJ1-6, with TRBD1 as a possible D gene (5 bases). Germline V gene lookup returns CDR1 SQVTM and CDR2 ANQGSEA. This CDR3 is 13 amino acids long. With 7 bases removed from V and 10 bases from J, the gap between germline ends came to 17 bases. The CDR3 nucleotides are TGCAGCGCTAAGGAGGTTCAGGGATCACCCCTCCACTTT. It is translated as CSAKEVQGSPLHF.

V usage is TRBV18 and J usage is TRBJ2-7, with TRBD1 matching 12 bases. CDR3 size: 15 residues. The V segment lost 6 bases and the J segment 4 bases; nucleotides outside the gene matches: 7. Germline V gives CDR1 KGHSH, CDR2 LQKENI. CDR3 amino acids: CASSPGQGAGYEQYF. DNA for the CDR3: TGTGCCAGCTCTCCGGGACAGGGGGCCGGGTACGAGCAGTACTTC.

Points on this clonotype: Since a much larger clone is just one base distant, this may be a read error. This sequence joins TRBV11-2 and TRBJ1-1; tentative D call: TRBD1 (5 bases). Per the germline V gene, CDR1 is SGHAT and CDR2 is FQNNGV. There are 12 residues in the CDR3. The CDR3 here is CASGLPGTRAFF. In nucleotides, the CDR3 is TGTGCCAGCGGCTTACCGGGGACTCGAGCTTTCTTT.

The table lists this clonotype with many counts. The rearrangement links TRBV20-1 to TRBJ2-5; TRBD2 matches 9 bases. From germline, CDR1 is DFQATT and CDR2 SNEGSKA (reference sequence). The CDR3 extends over 14 amino acids. Trimming at V came to 1 base and at J to 2 bases, leaving 2 bases not matched to a gene. CDR3 loop: CSARGTSAQETQYF. As DNA, the CDR3 is TGCAGTGCTAGAGGGACTAGCGCACAAGAGACCCAGTACTTC.